This TCR beta chain was sequenced during a study of control samples from healthy donors and cancer patients (dated by TCRdb to 2018 to 2021). In its sample, this clone was seen a few times. The antigen it binds to is not known. No base-level quality is on record; no much larger clone is a single base apart. The protocol used for the library was the immunoSEQ multiplex PCR assay. This immuneACCESS table, as held by TCRdb, lists in-frame sequences with V and J called but not all clones. Of the missing ones, under half trace to an unresolved V gene in checked studies; the others have no known cause. This sample comprises around 20,000 clones, roughly 80% of them detected only once. Of the sample, 29% is held by the ten largest clones. Inclusive of the bounding cysteine and phenylalanine, the CDR3 is 13 residues long. This entry keeps only the CDR3 DNA: 39 bases, framed from base 1. V loses 2 bases, J loses 7 bases, and the germline ends lie 6 bases apart. From the germline V gene, CDR1 is SGHTA and CDR2 is FQGTGA.

The sequence derives from a man older than 75 with head and neck cancer. The sequence joins TRBV7-3 to TRBJ1-6; TRBD1 could be the D gene, as 6 bases match. Sequenced material: PBMCs. The DNA sequence is as follows: TGTGCCAGCAGCTTAGGGGGCAATTCACCCCTCCACTTT. This yields the protein CASSLGGNSPLHF.